A selection of T cell receptor beta chains follows, all from one sample in a study of identical twins. TCRdb reanalysed the 5' RACE reads using MiXCR and keeps one entry per CDR3 protein. The table shows under 800,000 distinct CDR3 sequences, with around 20% occurring only once. These records were also assigned to another study, of T cells expressing NK-cell markers.

Sequenced material: PBMCs. Receptor source: a woman younger than 35 in good health. CDR3s include the opening cysteine and the closing phenylalanine or tryptophan. The D gene is left open where the match is weak. The size entry is marked missing in some rows and otherwise reads once, few, many or a size class.

j_gene	v_gene	d_gene	abundance	CDR3aa	CDR3nt
TRBJ2-7	TRBV12-3/TRBV12-4	-	-	CASRARDGPYEQYF	TGTGCCAGCAGGGCCCGGGACGGTCCCTACGAGCAGTACTTC
TRBJ1-2	TRBV11-2	-	once	CASSLWLEGGYTF	TGTGCCAGCAGCTTATGGCTGGAGGGAGGCTACACCTTC
TRBJ2-7	TRBV20-1	-	few	CSVPRGSYEQYF	TGCAGTGTTCCAAGGGGCTCCTACGAGCAGTACTTC
TRBJ2-7	TRBV27	-	-	CASRPLGRDYEQYF	TGTGCCAGCAGACCACTTGGACGGGACTACGAGCAGTACTTC
TRBJ2-1	TRBV20-1	-	-	CSARGALAYNEQFF	TGCAGTGCTAGGGGGGCCTTAGCCTACAATGAGCAGTTCTTC
TRBJ2-1	TRBV24-1	TRBD1	-	CATSDSGQGTYNEQFF	TGTGCCACCAGTGATTCGGGACAGGGGACCTACAATGAGCAGTTCTTC
TRBJ2-7	TRBV20-1	-	-	CSASGVSSYEQYF	TGCAGTGCTTCCGGGGTAAGCTCCTACGAGCAGTACTTC
TRBJ2-3	TRBV12-3/TRBV12-4	TRBD2	-	CASSILAGATDTQYF	TGTGCCAGCAGTATTCTAGCGGGAGCCACAGATACGCAGTATTTT
TRBJ2-5	TRBV27	-	few	CASSLFGSLETQYF	TGTGCCAGCAGTTTATTTGGGTCGCTGGAGACCCAGTACTTC
TRBJ2-2	TRBV20-1	TRBD2	-	CSARGRSSGRRVDTGELFF	TGCAGTGCTAGAGGCAGGTCTAGCGGGAGGCGCGTTGACACCGGGGAGCTGTTTTTT
TRBJ1-2	TRBV10-3	-	-	CAISGAGEDGYTF	TGTGCCATCAGTGGGGCAGGGGAGGATGGCTACACCTTC
TRBJ2-2	TRBV15	TRBD2	-	CATSTVGGGTGELFF	TGTGCCACCAGCACGGTGGGGGGGGGCACCGGGGAGCTGTTTTTT
TRBJ2-1	TRBV2	-	few	CASSRARYNEQFF	TGTGCCAGCAGTCGGGCCCGCTACAATGAGCAGTTCTTC
TRBJ2-1	TRBV5-1	TRBD2	-	CASTQRTSGREHNEQFF	TGCGCCAGCACCCAGCGGACTAGCGGGAGGGAGCACAATGAGCAGTTCTTC
TRBJ2-3	TRBV27	-	-	CASSLGERDTQYF	TGTGCCAGCAGCCTAGGGGAGCGGGATACGCAGTATTTT
TRBJ2-6	TRBV20-1	-	few	CSARAPTSGANVLTF	TGCAGTGCTAGAGCGCCAACATCTGGGGCCAACGTCCTGACTTTC
TRBJ2-7	TRBV7-9	-	few	CASSPAGLDYEQYF	TGTGCCAGCAGCCCTGCCGGGTTGGATTACGAGCAGTACTTC
TRBJ2-3	TRBV20-1	TRBD1	-	CSARTDRGFTDTQYF	TGCAGTGCTAGGACGGACAGGGGGTTCACAGATACGCAGTATTTT
TRBJ1-1	TRBV5-1	-	few	CASQDPGRMNTEAFF	TGCGCCAGCCAGGATCCGGGGCGGATGAACACTGAAGCTTTCTTT
TRBJ2-1	TRBV12-3/TRBV12-4	-	-	CASSSFIGRGLRDEQFF	TGTGCCAGCAGCTCCTTCATAGGGCGGGGGCTTAGAGATGAGCAGTTCTTC
TRBJ1-1	TRBV29-1	-	few	CSVDWSRGAFF	TGCAGCGTTGACTGGTCGCGGGGGGCTTTCTTT
TRBJ2-2	TRBV4-3	-	few	CASSQVSSNTGELFF	TGCGCCAGCAGCCAAGTCTCCTCGAACACCGGGGAGCTGTTTTTT
TRBJ2-7	TRBV6-5	-	few	CASTHSDRQYF	TGTGCCAGCACACACAGCGACCGGCAGTACTTC
TRBJ2-2	TRBV6-5	TRBD1	many	CASSYGDRDTGELFF	TGTGCCAGCAGTTACGGGGACAGGGACACCGGGGAGCTGTTTTTT
TRBJ2-7	TRBV5-1	TRBD2	-	CASSVLAGGISYEQYF	TGCGCCAGCAGCGTACTAGCGGGAGGTATCTCCTACGAGCAGTACTTC
TRBJ1-2	TRBV12-3/TRBV12-4	-	many	CASSPTGGPYGYTF	TGTGCCAGCAGCCCTACCGGGGGGCCCTATGGCTACACCTTC
TRBJ1-2	TRBV29-1	-	-	CSVKYSGNYGYTF	TGCAGCGTCAAGTATTCAGGGAACTATGGCTACACCTTC
TRBJ1-1	TRBV12-3/TRBV12-4	TRBD1	-	CASSLRTGTNTEAFF	TGTGCCAGCAGTCTGCGGACAGGCACGAACACTGAAGCTTTCTTT
TRBJ2-5	TRBV9	-	few	CASSVTPLQETQYF	TGTGCCAGCAGCGTTACCCCGTTACAAGAGACCCAGTACTTC
TRBJ2-1	TRBV6-2/TRBV6-3	TRBD1	many	CASGTGTHNEQFF	TGTGCCAGCGGGACAGGCACCCACAATGAGCAGTTCTTC
TRBJ2-7	TRBV20-1	-	many	CSARDRVGSYEQYF	TGCAGTGCTAGAGATCGGGTCGGATCCTACGAGCAGTACTTC
TRBJ2-7	TRBV7-9	-	-	CASSLDRPGLYEQYF	TGTGCCAGCAGCTTAGATAGGCCAGGTCTCTACGAGCAGTACTTC
TRBJ1-2	TRBV5-1	-	many	CASSTLPGPYGYTF	TGCGCCAGCAGCACACTTCCAGGCCCCTATGGCTACACCTTC
TRBJ1-1	TRBV18	-	-	CASLNGHTNTEAFF	TGTGCCAGCTTAAACGGACACACGAACACTGAAGCTTTCTTT
TRBJ2-2	TRBV12-3/TRBV12-4	-	few	CASSLRDRWGANTGELFF	TGTGCCAGCAGTTTAAGGGATAGGTGGGGGGCCAACACCGGGGAGCTGTTTTTT
TRBJ2-1	TRBV25-1	-	-	CASSEGSARAGSGDEQFF	TGTGCCAGCAGTGAAGGGTCGGCGAGGGCAGGGAGTGGAGATGAGCAGTTCTTC
TRBJ1-6	TRBV6-5	-	-	CAARRQNSPLHF	TGTGCCGCGCGTCGACAGAATTCACCCCTCCACTTT
TRBJ2-1	TRBV5-1	TRBD1	few	CASSGLDRANEQFF	TGCGCCAGCAGCGGGCTGGACAGGGCGAATGAGCAGTTCTTC
TRBJ2-3	TRBV29-1	-	many	CSAEGGRDADTQYF	TGCAGCGCCGAGGGTGGAAGGGACGCAGATACGCAGTATTTT
TRBJ2-1	TRBV10-2	-	-	CASSERGALGEQFF	TGCGCCAGCAGTGAGCGGGGGGCCCTCGGTGAGCAGTTCTTC
TRBJ1-1	TRBV6-1	-	-	CASANNGRNTEAFF	TGTGCCAGCGCTAATAACGGGAGGAACACTGAAGCTTTCTTT
TRBJ2-1	TRBV6-1	TRBD2	-	CASTGSGGALNEQFF	TGTGCCAGCACCGGGAGCGGGGGGGCCTTGAATGAGCAGTTCTTC
TRBJ2-2	TRBV20-1	-	few	CSAPRTADTGELFF	TGCAGTGCTCCCAGGACAGCCGACACCGGGGAGCTGTTTTTT
TRBJ2-1	TRBV27	-	few	CASSFRESSGEQFF	TGTGCCAGCAGTTTCCGGGAGTCCTCCGGTGAGCAGTTCTTC
TRBJ1-3	TRBV20-1	-	few	CSARGGRGTGNTIYF	TGCAGTGCTAGAGGAGGAAGGGGCACTGGAAACACCATATATTTT